What follows are 27 T cell receptor beta chains derived from one specimen sequenced in a study of cytomegalovirus exposure and HLA in healthy donors. Primers for the PCR totalled 60 Vbeta and 13 Jbeta. TCRdb's table, derived via immunoSEQ multiplex PCR, lists solely in-frame clones and lacks some. The sample has approximately 140,000 clones, around 75% seen once. Sample: PBMCs. The receptors stem from a female donor in good health and CMV-seronegative.

The chain couples TRBV6-1 to TRBJ1-2, with 8 bases lining up with TRBD1. V shed 2 bases, J shed 0 bases, and the junction held 5 bases outside the gene matches. The CDR3 consists of 16 residues. Germline V lookup: CDR1 MNHNS, CDR2 SASEGT. The CDR3 region is CASSEHGDRPNYGYTF. The CDR3 bases are TGTGCCAGCAGTGAACACGGGGACAGGCCTAACTATGGCTACACCTTC.

The CDR3 region is CASSAGGGLLETQYF. The CDR3 DNA follows: TGTGCCAGCAGCGCGGGAGGTGGTTTGCTGGAGACCCAGTACTTC. This chain joins TRBV9 and TRBJ2-5; 7 bases match TRBD2. Germline CDR1 reads SGDLS; CDR2 reads YYNGEE. This CDR3 has 15 residues. V dropped 3 bases and J dropped 5; count of bases not matched to a gene: 10.

In DNA form, the CDR3 reads TGTGCCAGCAGCCCCCGGACAGGGGGCAATGAAAAACTGTTTTTT. Protein: CASSPRTGGNEKLFF. The genes are TRBV7-2 and TRBJ1-4; 11 bases line up with TRBD1. V shed 5 bases, J shed 5 bases, and the junction held 4 bases outside the gene matches. CDR3 length: 15 amino acids. Germline V CDR1 and CDR2: SGHTA, FQGNSA.

The V gene is TRBV27, the J gene TRBJ2-5, with 7 bases fitting TRBD2. This CDR3 spans 14 amino acids. Germline CDR1 MNHEY, CDR2 SMNVEV (reference sequence). With V trimmed by 8 bases and J by 2 bases, 8 bases remained unmatched. The CDR3 protein is CASQSLGGQETQYF. CDR3 nucleotides: TGTGCCAGCCAATCCCTGGGGGGGCAAGAGACCCAGTACTTC.

This clone has only one observation. CDR3 region: CASSRPGGREKLFF. DNA of the CDR3: TGTGCCAGCAGTCGGCCGGGGGGCCGTGAAAAACTGTTTTTT. The V call is TRBV27, the J call TRBJ1-4; weak D call: TRBD1 (6 bases). Germline lookup yields CDR1 MNHEY and CDR2 SMNVEV (reference sequence). Trimming pared 5 bases from V and 7 bases from J, leaving 14 bases between. The CDR3 has 14 residues.

The rearrangement joins TRBV7-8 to TRBJ2-7; perhaps TRBD1 as D (6 bases). This CDR3 comprises 13 residues. In germline, CDR1 is SGHVS, CDR2 FQNEAQ. V was clipped by 5 bases and J by 3 bases, with 11 bases between them. CDR3 nucleotide sequence: TGTGCCAGCAGCCCTCGACAGGTCTACGAGCAGTACTTC. It is translated as CASSPRQVYEQYF.

J is TRBJ2-7 and V is TRBV25-1; D unresolved. V dropped 0 bases and J dropped 2 bases, with 8 bases sitting between them. The CDR3 loop spans 14 amino acids. Germline assignment: CDR1 MGHDK and CDR2 SYGVNS. This CDR3 reads CASSEYGFPYEQYF. The CDR3 DNA sequence: TGTGCCAGCAGTGAATATGGCTTCCCCTACGAGCAGTACTTC.

The V and J genes are TRBV13 and TRBJ1-3, with D unresolved. The CDR3 contains 15 residues. Germline V gives CDR1 PRHDT, CDR2 FYEKMQ (reference sequence). V was pared by 4 bases and J by 0 bases, with 10 bases between. This chain's CDR3 is CASSSGRSSGNTIYF. DNA for the CDR3: TGTGCCAGCAGCTCGGGTAGAAGCTCTGGAAACACCATATATTTT.

The chain couples TRBV27 to TRBJ2-1; tentative D call: TRBD2 (6 bases). Germline V gene sequence: CDR1 MNHEY, CDR2 SMNVEV (reference sequence). Trimming removed 2 bases from V and 5 bases from J, with 28 bases in between. This CDR3 comprises 20 residues. In DNA form, the CDR3 reads TGTGCCAGCAGTTTACGCCGTGTTGGGGGAGCGGGCACCGGAAACAATGAGCAGTTCTTC. Its protein product is CASSLRRVGGAGTGNNEQFF.

The chain uses TRBV6-6 and TRBJ2-1; 12 positions agree with TRBD2. Germline V CDR1 and CDR2: MNHNY, SVGAGI (reference sequence). Trimming took 6 bases from V and 0 from J; bases not matched to a gene: 3. This CDR3 spans 16 amino acids. The CDR3 bases are TGTGCCAGCAGAGGACTAGCGGGGAGCTCCTACAATGAGCAGTTCTTC. The encoded protein is CASRGLAGSSYNEQFF.

This clone appeared a single time. The rearrangement joins TRBV2 to TRBJ2-3, with a possible D match to TRBD1 (6 bases). Germline V gene data show CDR1 as SNHLY and CDR2 as FYNNEI. The CDR3 covers 11 residues. The V end was cut by 6 bases, the J end by 6 bases, with 7 bases between. In nucleotides, the CDR3 is TGTGCCAGCAGGGGGGCGGATACGCAGTATTTT. As protein: CASRGADTQYF.

This clone was recorded a few times. CDR3 bases: TGCGCCAGCAGCCGAGGACAGCCCGCTGGAAACACCATATATTTT. Protein product: CASSRGQPAGNTIYF. V and J are TRBV5-1 and TRBJ1-3; D might be TRBD1 (6 bases). Germline V gives CDR1 SGHRS, CDR2 YFSETQ. Trimming removed 4 bases at V and 2 bases at J, with 13 bases between. This CDR3 has 15 amino acids.

Concerning this clone itself: The same CDR3 also results from other DNA sequences found in this sample. The chain recombines TRBV30 with TRBJ1-2; tentatively, D is TRBD1 (5 bases). The CDR3 has 13 amino acids. V lost 2 bases to trimming and J lost 5 bases, with 12 bases between them. The germline V gene encodes CDR1 GTSNPN and CDR2 SVGIG (reference sequence). CDR3 in DNA: TGTGCCTGGAGTCGCGACAGACCTTATGGCTACACCTTC. Its translation is CAWSRDRPYGYTF. The full variable domain, with the rest looked up from reference TRBV30 and TRBJ1-2, is SQTIHQWPATLVQPVGSPLSLECTVEGTSNPNLYWYRQAAGRGLQLLFYSVGIGQISSEVPQNLSASRPQDRQFILSSKKLLLSDSGFYLCAWSRDRPYGYTFGSGTRLTVV.

V gene TRBV5-4 combines with J gene TRBJ2-3; D is uncertain. V shed 9 bases and J shed 2 bases, with 10 bases lying between them. The CDR3 is made up of 12 amino acids. Germline V CDR1 and CDR2: SGHNT, YYREEE (reference sequence). The CDR3 DNA reads TGTGCCACCCGAGATATCACAGATACGCAGTATTTT. Its protein is CATRDITDTQYF.

J is TRBJ1-5 and V is TRBV7-9; perhaps TRBD1 as D (6 bases). This CDR3 spans 15 amino acids. Germline CDR1 reads SEHNR; CDR2 reads FQNEAQ (reference sequence). Trimming shortened V by 1 base and J by 6 bases, and 13 bases separated the two germline ends. The CDR3 here is CASSLGSGVGQPQHF. CDR3 bases: TGTGCCAGCAGCTTAGGGTCAGGGGTAGGTCAGCCCCAGCATTTT.

DNA of the CDR3: TGTGCCAGTTCTCGGGTCTCGTACTTC. Protein: CASSRVSYF. V usage is TRBV21-1 and J usage is TRBJ2-7; the D call of TRBD2 is as the table states it, not checked on the DNA. TRBV21-1 is marked as a pseudogene. The CDR3 is made up of 9 amino acids.

The chain carries TRBV5-4 and TRBJ2-3; 12 bases align to TRBD2. Germline V gives CDR1 SGHNT, CDR2 YYREEE (reference sequence). The CDR3 length is 16 residues. V gave up 3 bases and J gave up 5 bases; unmatched junction bases: 7. CDR3 DNA sequence: TGTGCCAGCAGCTCTCGGACTAGCGGGGCGGGAGATACGCAGTATTTT. Translated: CASSSRTSGAGDTQYF.

There are many counts of this clone. Other nucleotide sequences in the sample specify the same CDR3. V usage is TRBV29-1 and J usage is TRBJ2-3, with D perhaps matching TRBD2 (6 bases). The CDR3 extends over 11 amino acids. V shed 4 bases and J shed 4 bases, with 6 bases lying between them. CDR1 is SQVTM and CDR2 is ANQGSEA in the germline V gene. The CDR3 region has the DNA TGCAGCGTTGGACTAGCAGATACGCAGTATTTT. It codes for CSVGLADTQYF.

As DNA, the CDR3 is TGTGCCAGCAGCCCCAGACAGGGAGAGGGCTACACCTTC. This codes for CASSPRQGEGYTF. The chain is built from TRBV11-2 and TRBJ1-2, with 7 bases lining up with TRBD1. Germline V gives CDR1 SGHAT, CDR2 FQNNGV. This CDR3 contains 13 residues. V dropped 5 bases and J dropped 8; count of bases not matched to a gene: 8.

The chain carries TRBV5-1 and TRBJ1-4, with 7 nucleotides matching TRBD1. The CDR3 consists of 15 residues. The V segment lost 7 bases and the J segment 4 bases; nucleotides outside the gene matches: 10. Germline V gene data show CDR1 as SGHRS and CDR2 as YFSETQ. The CDR3 bases are TGCGCCAGCCGACCAAAGGGGACAGTTAATGAAAAACTGTTTTTT. As protein: CASRPKGTVNEKLFF. The full variable domain, with the rest looked up from reference TRBV5-1 and TRBJ1-4, is KAGVTQTPRYLIKTRGQQVTLSCSPISGHRSVSWYQQTPGQGLQFLFEYFSETQRNKGNFPGRFSGRQFSNSRSEMNVSTLELGDSALYLCASRPKGTVNEKLFFGSGTQLSVL.

The genes are TRBV5-1 and TRBJ2-3, with D possibly being TRBD2 (5 bases). Trimming removed 7 bases at V and 2 bases at J, with 11 bases between. In germline, CDR1 is SGHRS, CDR2 YFSETQ. This CDR3 is built from 13 residues. CDR3 in amino acids: CASSGNPTDTQYF. CDR3 in DNA: TGCGCCAGCTCCGGGAACCCCACAGATACGCAGTATTTT. Variable domain in full (rest from reference TRBV5-1 and TRBJ2-3): KAGVTQTPRYLIKTRGQQVTLSCSPISGHRSVSWYQQTPGQGLQFLFEYFSETQRNKGNFPGRFSGRQFSNSRSEMNVSTLELGDSALYLCASSGNPTDTQYFGPGTRLTVL.

In this sample, this clone turned up once. V is TRBV19 and J is TRBJ2-3, with no clear D. The V gene's germline CDR1 is LNHDA and CDR2 SQIVND (reference sequence). CDR3 length equals 15 residues. Trimming took 5 bases from V and 7 from J, leaving 19 bases between them. This CDR3 reads CASSQTLTAPNTQYF. In nucleotides, the CDR3 is TGTGCCAGTAGTCAAACCTTGACTGCACCCAATACGCAGTATTTT.

The chain has TRBV10-3 and TRBJ1-2; 7 bases fit TRBD1. CDR1 is ENHRY, CDR2 SYGVKD, per germline. The CDR3 spans 14 residues. V shed 7 bases and J 0 bases; nucleotides not matched to a gene: 5. The CDR3 protein is CAITGTASNYGYTF. The CDR3 DNA is TGTGCCATCACTGGGACAGCCTCTAACTATGGCTACACCTTC.

The rearrangement joins TRBV6-5 to TRBJ2-7, with a weak D call TRBD1 (6 bases). Germline assignment: CDR1 MNHEY and CDR2 SVGAGI. CDR3 length equals 14 residues. Trimming shortened V by 2 bases and J by 7 bases, and 15 bases separated the two germline ends. CDR3 DNA: TGTGCCAGCAGTTACGCAGGGGCAGGTCGAGAGCAGTACTTC. Its protein product is CASSYAGAGREQYF.

This chain links TRBV28 with TRBJ1-5; D gene uncertain. Germline V gene lookup returns CDR1 MDHEN and CDR2 SYDVKM. CDR3 length: 15 amino acids. V was shortened by 2 bases and J by 0 bases, with 8 bases between the two germline ends. This CDR3 is CASSLVQHSNQPQHF. The DNA for the CDR3 is TGTGCCAGCAGTTTAGTACAGCATAGCAATCAGCCCCAGCATTTT.

The genes are TRBV7-8 and TRBJ2-3; 7 bases are a match to TRBD2. The V segment lost 2 bases and the J segment 3 bases; nucleotides outside the gene matches: 11. In germline, CDR1 is SGHVS, CDR2 FQNEAQ. CDR3 length: 17 amino acids. The CDR3 DNA is TGTGCCAGCAGCTTATCCCCCCTAAATAGCGGGACAGATACGCAGTATTTT. Translating gives CASSLSPLNSGTDTQYF. Together with reference TRBV7-8 and TRBJ2-3, the CDR3 gives the full variable domain: GAGVSQSPRYKVAKRGQDVALRCDPISGHVSLFWYQQALGQGPEFLTYFQNEAQLDKSGLPSDRFFAERPEGSVSTLKIQRTQQEDSAVYLCASSLSPLNSGTDTQYFGPGTRLTVL.

The chain employs TRBV28 and TRBJ2-7; perhaps TRBD2 as D (6 bases). CDR1 is MDHEN and CDR2 is SYDVKM in the germline V gene. Deletions cut 5 bases from V and 2 bases from J, with 13 bases between. The length of the CDR3 is 14 residues. CDR3 nucleotide sequence: TGTGCCAGCAGTCCTAGGGAGGTAACCTACGAGCAGTACTTC. Translation gives CASSPREVTYEQYF.